The 20 T cell receptor beta chains reported below all come from one sample, sequenced in a study of vaccination and CD4 T cells after COVID-19. These receptors' antigens are unknown. The assay that was used to sequence DNA from cultured CD4+ T cells was the Oncomine TCR Beta short-read assay. TCRdb passed the PCR reads through MiXCR, listing each CDR3 protein once. This table has over 8,500 distinct CDR3 sequences, roughly 77% appearing once. The sample's treatment: roughly 10-day PBMC culture with coronavirus spike peptide pools or control peptides (ViraFEST assay). Material: CD4+ T cells from blood, cultured in vitro. The receptors come from a human donor who had recovered from COVID-19.

V gene TRBV2 combines with J gene TRBJ2-7, with 7 bases aligning to TRBD1. The CDR3 is made up of 14 amino acids. CDR1 is SNHLY, CDR2 FYNNEI, per germline. The junction had 7 bases not matched to a gene; V was cut back by 6 bases and J by 2 bases. The DNA of the CDR3 is TGTGCCAGCAGGACCGGGACAGTCACCTACGAGCAGTACTTC. This sequence encodes CASRTGTVTYEQYF.

J is TRBJ1-2 and V is TRBV20-1, with a weak D call TRBD1 (6 bases). There are 15 residues in the CDR3. Germline V lookup: CDR1 DFQATT, CDR2 SNEGSKA (reference sequence). V was pared by 3 bases and J by 0 bases, with 14 bases between. The CDR3 DNA is TGCAGTGCTAGTTCCTGGACAGAGTCTAACTATGGCTACACCTTC. Amino acid sequence: CSASSWTESNYGYTF.

This clonotype was observed a handful of times. The chain is built from TRBV7-2 and TRBJ2-5, with TRBD1 matching 10 bases. Trimming took 3 bases from V and 4 from J; bases not matched to a gene: 2. Germline V gene sequence: CDR1 SGHTA, CDR2 FQGNSA. The CDR3 is 14 residues long. The CDR3 protein is CASSLDRGIETQYF. The DNA of the CDR3 is TGTGCCAGCAGCTTGGACAGGGGGATAGAGACCCAGTACTTC.

On this clonotype: A read error is likely, as this CDR3 ends without the conserved phenylalanine or tryptophan. The chain has TRBV20-1 and TRBJ1-1, with 7 bases identical to TRBD1. With V trimmed by 5 bases and J by 10 bases, 13 bases remained unmatched. Germline CDR1 and CDR2: DFQATT and SNEGSKA (reference sequence). The CDR3 length is 13 residues. The CDR3 protein is CSASTGAPIPAFS. The CDR3 region has the DNA TGCAGTGCTTCTACAGGGGCCCCAATCCCAGCTTTCTCT.

The chain links TRBV6-1 to TRBJ2-5, with 10 positions matching TRBD1. CDR1 and CDR2 (germline): MNHNS, SASEGT. This CDR3 has 16 amino acids. J gave up 2 bases and V 5 bases, and 8 bases lay outside the gene matches. The chain's CDR3 is CASSPRDRGFQETQYF. The DNA for the CDR3 is TGTGCCAGCAGTCCAAGGGACAGGGGATTTCAAGAGACCCAGTACTTC.

The rearrangement links TRBV6-5 to TRBJ2-5, with D hard to call. V lost 2 bases, J lost 0 bases, and 10 bases lay in between. The CDR3 length is 15 residues. Germline CDR1 and CDR2: MNHEY and SVGAGI. This CDR3 is CASSYGFTYQETQYF. CDR3 bases: TGTGCCAGCAGTTACGGGTTCACGTACCAAGAGACCCAGTACTTC.

The chain combines TRBV20-1 with TRBJ2-2; TRBD1 matches 8 bases. Germline V CDR1 and CDR2: DFQATT, SNEGSKA (reference sequence). This CDR3 region has 14 residues. After removal of 6 bases from V and 3 bases from J, the junction contained 6 bases not matched to a gene. CDR3 DNA: TGCAGTGCAACGGACAGGGCGGACACCGGGGAGCTGTTTTTT. This encodes CSATDRADTGELFF.

This chain uses TRBV6-1 with TRBJ2-7, with 9 bases lining up with TRBD1. This CDR3 region has 14 residues. V shed 6 bases, J shed 1 base, and the junction held 4 bases outside the gene matches. Germline CDR1 and CDR2: MNHNS and SASEGT. The CDR3 reads CASSRGQGSYEQYF. CDR3 DNA: TGTGCCAGCAGCCGCGGACAGGGGTCCTACGAGCAGTACTTC.

This clonotype occurred a few times. The CDR3 spells CASREQVSYGYTF. The CDR3 DNA is TGTGCCAGTAGGGAACAGGTCTCCTATGGCTACACCTTC. This chain links TRBV19 with TRBJ1-2; a possible D gene is TRBD1 (5 bases). Per the germline V gene, CDR1 is LNHDA and CDR2 is SQIVND (reference sequence). The CDR3 sequence is 13 residues long. V lost 6 bases and J lost 4, with 12 bases in between.

The gene calls are TRBV27 and TRBJ2-1; 9 bases are shared with TRBD2. The germline CDR1 and CDR2 sequences are MNHEY and SMNVEV (reference sequence). The CDR3 contains 13 residues. J gave up 8 bases and V 6 bases, and 5 bases lay outside the gene matches. Written as DNA, the CDR3 is TGTGCCAGCAGAAGACTAGCGGCGGATGAGCAGTTCTTC. Translated, it gives CASRRLAADEQFF.

This clonotype is deemed medium-sized. This chain uses TRBV20-1 with TRBJ2-7; 8 bases agree with TRBD2. With 6 bases clipped from V and 6 bases from J, the junction kept 7 bases outside the gene matches. The CDR3 extends over 12 amino acids. Germline V gene data show CDR1 as DFQATT and CDR2 as SNEGSKA (reference sequence). CDR3 coding DNA: TGCAGTGCCCCGGGACTAGGCCGCGAGCAGTACTTC. Translated: CSAPGLGREQYF.

V gene TRBV6-1 combines with J gene TRBJ1-2; 7 nucleotides line up with TRBD1. V lost 6 bases and J lost 10; bases outside the gene matches: 8. The CDR3 covers 12 residues. Germline V CDR1 and CDR2: MNHNS, SASEGT. CDR3 amino acids: CASRPQGVVYTF. The CDR3 region has the DNA TGTGCCAGCAGGCCTCAGGGGGTAGTCTACACCTTC.

In its sample, this clonotype was seen a few times. The chain is built from TRBV7-9 and TRBJ2-7; 8 bases map to TRBD1. The CDR3 loop spans 14 amino acids. V shed 3 bases, J shed 1 base, and the junction held 2 bases outside the gene matches. Germline loops: CDR1 SEHNR, CDR2 FQNEAQ (reference sequence). CDR3 residues: CASSFWDRSYEQYF. In nucleotides, the CDR3 is TGTGCCAGCAGCTTCTGGGACAGGTCCTACGAGCAGTACTTC.

The rearrangement links TRBV4-1 to TRBJ2-5; D not resolved. The CDR3 has 16 amino acids. V gave up 3 bases and J gave up 4 bases, with 18 bases separating them. Germline loops: CDR1 MGHRA, CDR2 YSYEKL. The CDR3 spells CASSHVTSSFGETQYF. The CDR3 DNA is TGCGCCAGCAGCCACGTTACCTCTAGTTTTGGAGAGACCCAGTACTTC.

The chain links TRBV6-2 or TRBV6-3 to TRBJ2-7; 13 nucleotides align to TRBD2. Germline V gene sequence: CDR1 MNHEY, CDR2 SVGEGT. V lost 7 bases and J lost 2; bases outside the gene matches: 5. The CDR3 covers 15 residues. CDR3 bases: TGTGCCAGCACCCCGGGACTAGCGGGGACCTACGAGCAGTACTTC. Translation: CASTPGLAGTYEQYF.

In its sample, this clonotype was seen once. The J gene is TRBJ2-7, the V gene TRBV27; TRBD1 might be the D (7 bases). Germline CDR1 MNHEY, CDR2 SMNVEV (reference sequence). CDR3 size: 13 residues. V lost 6 bases and J 2 bases, leaving 11 bases between the germline ends. This CDR3 reads CASRRGQPYEQYF. In DNA, the CDR3 is TGTGCCAGCAGGCGGGGACAGCCCTACGAGCAGTACTTC.

The chain recombines TRBV20-1 with TRBJ2-1; the match to TRBD1 covers 10 bases. The V and J ends lost 5 bases and 8 bases, in that order; junction bases with no gene match: 12. This CDR3 comprises 15 residues. Germline loops: CDR1 DFQATT, CDR2 SNEGSKA (reference sequence). The CDR3 reads CSAGRQGASRDEQFF. CDR3 in DNA: TGCAGTGCTGGAAGACAGGGGGCGAGTCGCGATGAGCAGTTCTTC.

CDR3 sequence reads: CSARAGRVWTEAFF. CDR3 nucleotides: TGCAGTGCTAGAGCCGGCAGGGTATGGACTGAAGCTTTCTTT. The chain carries TRBV20-1 and TRBJ1-1, with a possible D match to TRBD1 (5 bases). Between the trimmed V and J ends, which lost 1 base and 5 bases, there was a span of 14 bases. Germline V gene sequence: CDR1 DFQATT, CDR2 SNEGSKA (reference sequence). The CDR3 covers 14 residues.

This chain uses TRBV11-3 with TRBJ2-2, with TRBD1 matching over 11 bases. CDR1 and CDR2 (germline): SGHNT, YENEEA. V lost 5 bases, J lost 6 bases, and 5 bases stayed unmatched. The CDR3 is 15 residues long. This CDR3 reads CASSQGQGAAGELFF. The CDR3 coding sequence is TGTGCCAGCAGCCAAGGACAGGGGGCGGCCGGGGAGCTGTTTTTT.

This clonotype was counted only a few times. The J gene is TRBJ1-5, the V gene TRBV20-1; 8 bases fit TRBD1. The CDR3 is 14 residues long. CDR1 is DFQATT and CDR2 is SNEGSKA in the germline V gene (reference sequence). V dropped 6 bases and J dropped 6; count of bases not matched to a gene: 10. CDR3: CSAKDREAIQPQHF. The DNA for the CDR3 is TGCAGTGCCAAGGACAGGGAGGCGATTCAGCCCCAGCATTTT.